A selection of T cell receptor beta chains follows, all from one sample in a study of cytomegalovirus exposure and HLA in healthy donors. Data came from immunoSEQ multiplex PCR; TCRdb stores just in-frame clones and leaves some out. The table includes some 78,000 clones, roughly 95% detected once. The source material was PBMCs. The receptors originated from a man aged 18-30 years in good health and CMV-seropositive. The CDR3 runs from the conserved cysteine through the conserved F or W. A D gene is named only where the DNA matches it firmly. Only some rows state a clone size, as once, few, many or a class for expanded clones.

D,size,J,length,V,DNA,CDR3
-,-,TRBJ2-5,13,TRBV25-1,TGTGCCAGCAGTATAGGGGGCCAAGAGACCCAGTACTTC,CASSIGGQETQYF
-,-,TRBJ1-1,16,TRBV7-2,TGTGCCAGCAGCTTAGATGAGGGACATTATTTTTCTGAAGCTTTCTTT,CASSLDEGHYFSEAFF
-,-,TRBJ1-2,13,TRBV7-9,TGTGCCAGCAGCCTATCCCGCCTCTATGGCTACACCTTC,CASSLSRLYGYTF
TRBD2,-,TRBJ2-3,17,TRBV19,TGTGCCAGTAGTATCAGCCGACTAGCGGGAGAATCTGATACGCAGTATTTT,CASSISRLAGESDTQYF
-,once,TRBJ1-3,12,TRBV30,TGTGCCTGGAGTGTACGAGTGAACACCATATATTTT,CAWSVRVNTIYF
TRBD1,-,TRBJ1-1,13,TRBV18,TGTGCCAGCTCACAGACAGGGGACACTGAAGCTTTCTTT,CASSQTGDTEAFF
TRBD2,-,TRBJ2-1,17,TRBV6-4,TGTGCCAGCAGTGACTCACCTAGCGGGAGTCTGTACAATGAGCAGTTCTTC,CASSDSPSGSLYNEQFF
-,-,TRBJ2-7,15,TRBV28,TGTGCCAGCAGTTTACTAGCAGTTAGCTCCTACGAGCAGTACTTC,CASSLLAVSSYEQYF
-,-,TRBJ1-1,17,TRBV19,TGTGCCAGTAGTATAATATCGTTGGGGGGGTCGGGCACTGAAGCTTTCTTT,CASSIISLGGSGTEAFF
-,-,TRBJ2-7,17,TRBV19,TGTGCCAGTACCCCCAGGGGGGACCTCATCAGCTCCTACGAGCAGTACTTC,CASTPRGDLISSYEQYF
-,-,TRBJ1-1,12,TRBV25-1,TGTGCCAGCAGGAGGGGGAGCTTTGAAGCTTTCTTT,CASRRGSFEAFF
-,-,TRBJ2-7,14,TRBV18,TGTGCCAGCTCACCACCGGGCAGTTTGTACGAGCAGTACTTC,CASSPPGSLYEQYF
-,-,TRBJ2-3,15,TRBV19,TGTGCCAGTAGTATCGACACCACTAGCACAGATACGCAGTATTTT,CASSIDTTSTDTQYF
-,-,TRBJ2-3,13,TRBV6-5,TGTGCCAGCAGTTCCCTCCTAACAGATACGCAGTATTTT,CASSSLLTDTQYF
TRBD2,-,TRBJ2-1,15,TRBV18,TGTGCCAGCTCACCACCCGGGACTAGGTTACATGAGCAGTTCTTC,CASSPPGTRLHEQFF
TRBD2,-,TRBJ2-7,13,TRBV6-1,TGTGCCAGCAGCCCTAGCGGGATATTCGGGCAGTACTTC,CASSPSGIFGQYF
-,-,TRBJ2-7,14,TRBV19,TGTGCCAGTAGTCAGGAGGGAATCGCCTACGAGCAGTACTTC,CASSQEGIAYEQYF
-,once,TRBJ2-1,13,TRBV30,TGTGCCTGGAGAGGGACAAGCAACAATGAGCAGTTCTTC,CAWRGTSNNEQFF
TRBD1,-,TRBJ2-2,13,TRBV2,TGTGCCAGTAGACAGGGGGCTACCGGGGAGCTGTTTTTT,CASRQGATGELFF
-,-,TRBJ1-1,13,TRBV30,TGTGCCTGGAGCCAATTCAGGCACACTGAAGCTTTCTTT,CAWSQFRHTEAFF
TRBD2,-,TRBJ2-3,14,TRBV9,TGTGCCAGCAGCGTAGCGGGAGGGCCCGGTACGCAGTATTTT,CASSVAGGPGTQYF
TRBD2,-,TRBJ2-2,16,TRBV5-5,TGTGCCAGCAGCTTGGGACTAGCGGGAGGTACCGGGGAGCTGTTTTTT,CASSLGLAGGTGELFF
-,-,TRBJ2-4,15,TRBV27,TGTGCCAGCGGAAACAGGGGACTTGGCAAAAACATTCAGTACTTC,CASGNRGLGKNIQYF
-,-,TRBJ1-1,13,TRBV29-1,TGCAGCGTTGTTCGGTTACTGAACACTGAAGCTTTCTTT,CSVVRLLNTEAFF
TRBD1,-,TRBJ1-4,16,TRBV19,TGTGCCAGTAGGGGACAGGGCGGAAGTACTAATGAAAAACTGTTTTTT,CASRGQGGSTNEKLFF
TRBD1,-,TRBJ2-7,17,TRBV11-2,TGTGCCAGCAGCTTAGACCTCCCGACAGGGTTTAACTACGAGCAGTACTTC,CASSLDLPTGFNYEQYF
-,few,TRBJ2-7,14,TRBV6-5,TGTGCCAGCAGACCGCCGGGACTGCTCGGGGAGCAGTACTTC,CASRPPGLLGEQYF
TRBD2,-,TRBJ2-5,15,TRBV4-2,TGTGCCAGCAGCCACGGACTAGCGGGAGAGGGGCCCCAGTACTTC,CASSHGLAGEGPQYF
-,-,TRBJ2-4,13,TRBV6-6,TGTGCCAGCAGTATAACAGAAAAAAACATTCAGTACTTC,CASSITEKNIQYF
-,once,TRBJ1-1,15,TRBV19,TGTGCCAGTTTCTCGTCGACAGAATTAAGGCTTGAAGCTTTCTTT,CASFSSTELRLEAFF
TRBD1,-,TRBJ1-5,13,TRBV19,TGTGCCAGTACAGACAGGGTGTATCAGCCCCAGCATTTT,CASTDRVYQPQHF
-,once,TRBJ2-6,13,TRBV7-2,TGTGCCAGCAGTTATGACAGGGCCAACGTCCTGACTTTC,CASSYDRANVLTF
-,-,TRBJ1-2,15,TRBV18,TGTGCCAGCTCACCGAACTCCGGGACAAGCTATGGCTACACCTTC,CASSPNSGTSYGYTF
-,-,TRBJ1-1,11,TRBV30,TGTGCCTGGAGTGAGTCCTACGGGGCTTTCTTT,CAWSESYGAFF
-,-,TRBJ1-1,14,TRBV5-1,TGCGCCAGCAGCCTGAAAGGCGGTCTCACTGAAGCTTTCTTT,CASSLKGGLTEAFF
-,-,TRBJ1-3,14,TRBV10-3,TGTGCCATCACCGGGACACCCTCTGGAAACACCATATATTTT,CAITGTPSGNTIYF
TRBD2,-,TRBJ2-2,16,TRBV5-1,TGCGCCAGCAGCTTACCCCAAGCGGGGAGCACCGGGGAGCTGTTTTTT,CASSLPQAGSTGELFF
TRBD1,few,TRBJ2-5,14,TRBV6-5,TGTGCCAGTTCTCTTTCGGGACAGAGGGAGACCCAGTACTTC,CASSLSGQRETQYF
-,-,TRBJ2-7,14,TRBV15,TGTGCCACCAGCAGGCAGGGGTTCTCCTACGAGCAGTACTTC,CATSRQGFSYEQYF
TRBD1,-,TRBJ2-1,15,TRBV19,TGTGCCAGTAGTATTCGTACAGGGGGACGGAATGAGCAGTTCTTC,CASSIRTGGRNEQFF
TRBD1,-,TRBJ2-2,14,TRBV7-3,TGTGCCAGCAGCGTACAGGGGGGCACCGGGGAGCTGTTTTTT,CASSVQGGTGELFF
-,once,TRBJ2-1,14,TRBV5-1,TGCGCCAGCAGGTGGTCCGGTTCCTACAATGAGCAGTTCTTC,CASRWSGSYNEQFF
-,-,TRBJ1-1,14,TRBV5-4,TGTGCCAGCAGCTTGAACAGGCAGAACACTGAAGCTTTCTTT,CASSLNRQNTEAFF